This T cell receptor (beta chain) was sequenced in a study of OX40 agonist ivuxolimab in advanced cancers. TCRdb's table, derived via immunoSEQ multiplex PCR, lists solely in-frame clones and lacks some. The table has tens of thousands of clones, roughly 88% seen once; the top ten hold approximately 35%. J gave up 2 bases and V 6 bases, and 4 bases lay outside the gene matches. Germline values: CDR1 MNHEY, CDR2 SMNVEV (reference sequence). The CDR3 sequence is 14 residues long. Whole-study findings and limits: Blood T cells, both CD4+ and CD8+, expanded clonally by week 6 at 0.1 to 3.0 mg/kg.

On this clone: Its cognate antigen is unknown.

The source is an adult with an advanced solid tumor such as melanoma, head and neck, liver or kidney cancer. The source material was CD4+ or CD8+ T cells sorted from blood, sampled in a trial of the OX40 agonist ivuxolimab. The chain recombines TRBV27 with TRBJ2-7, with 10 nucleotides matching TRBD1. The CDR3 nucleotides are TGTGCCAGCAGCACCGGGACAGGGGCCTACGAGCAGTACTTC. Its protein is CASSTGTGAYEQYF.